The clone carrying this TCR beta chain has just a few counts. Its specificity is not known. This entry comes from a study of beta chain features in type 1 diabetes. Study-wide findings and caveats: In the patient group, naive, central memory and Treg TCRB repertoires seemed more alike than in the healthy donor group.

The entirety of the isolated RNA underwent reverse transcription, so expressed TCRB transcripts were sequenced. Clones were read by immunoSEQ multiplex PCR, and TCRdb kept only the in-frame ones, dropping some. This table holds more than 350,000 clones, over 9.5% found once. All of the sorted populations showed purity greater than 95%. The CDR3 extends over 15 amino acids. Germline CDR1 reads MNHEY; CDR2 reads SMNVEV (reference sequence). Between the trimmed V and J ends, which lost 3 bases and 6 bases, there was a span of 18 bases. V usage is TRBV27 and J usage is TRBJ2-7; D is uncertain. The clonotype originates from a woman under 30 in good health. Sequenced: naive CD4+ T cells from blood. CDR3 sequence (DNA): TGTGCCAGCAGTTTGGCCGGGCCTCGGAGAGGCGAGCAGTACTTC. Protein sequence: CASSLAGPRRGEQYF.